Listed here are 5 T cell receptor beta chains from one sample, sequenced in a study of cytomegalovirus exposure and HLA in healthy donors. Use of 60 Vbeta and 13 Jbeta primers characterized the PCR. Repertoires were generated with immunoSEQ multiplex PCR, while TCRdb's copy carries only in-frame clones and drops some. Here the sample spans under 150,000 clones, 81% being singletons. Input material: PBMCs. These TCRs come from a man aged 18 to 30 in good health and CMV-seronegative.

V gene TRBV28 combines with J gene TRBJ2-1, with D perhaps TRBD1 (5 bases). The CDR3 sequence is 12 residues long. Trimming removed 6 bases at V and 5 bases at J, with 8 bases between. CDR1 is MDHEN, CDR2 SYDVKM, per germline. The CDR3 reads CASSIGDNEQFF. Here the CDR3 DNA reads TGTGCCAGCAGCATAGGGGACAATGAGCAGTTCTTC.

The chain employs TRBV11-3 and TRBJ1-1, with D unclear. Germline CDR1 reads SGHNT; CDR2 reads YENEEA. This CDR3 is built from 13 residues. V gave up 5 bases and J gave up 1 base, with 8 bases separating them. The CDR3 region is CASSLESNTEAFF. The CDR3 DNA is TGTGCCAGCAGCCTCGAGTCGAACACTGAAGCTTTCTTT.

This rearrangement joins TRBV19 to TRBJ1-2; 8 bases align to TRBD1. V lost 3 bases to trimming and J lost 4 bases; unmatched junction nucleotides: 16. The CDR3 totals 18 residues. The germline V gene has CDR1 LNHDA and CDR2 SQIVND (reference sequence). CDR3 in amino acids: CASSIEGRGPPFSYGYTF. CDR3 DNA: TGTGCCAGTAGTATTGAGGGCAGGGGGCCTCCTTTCTCCTATGGCTACACCTTC.

This chain connects TRBV30 to TRBJ1-2; 7 nucleotides align to TRBD1. The V segment lost 1 base and the J segment 2 bases; nucleotides outside the gene matches: 4. Germline CDR1 reads GTSNPN; CDR2 reads SVGIG (reference sequence). The CDR3 consists of 14 residues. CDR3 coding DNA: TGTGCCTGGAGTGAGAACAGGGGCAACTATGGCTACACCTTC. This translates into CAWSENRGNYGYTF.

The V call is TRBV6-6, the J call TRBJ2-5; tentative D call: TRBD1 (5 bases). The germline gives CDR1 MNHNY, CDR2 SVGAGI (reference sequence). V shed 6 bases and J shed 3 bases, with 14 bases lying between them. The CDR3 sequence is 14 residues long. In DNA form, the CDR3 reads TGTGCCAGCAGGCCTCGACAGAAGGAAGAGACCCAGTACTTC. Its protein is CASRPRQKEETQYF.